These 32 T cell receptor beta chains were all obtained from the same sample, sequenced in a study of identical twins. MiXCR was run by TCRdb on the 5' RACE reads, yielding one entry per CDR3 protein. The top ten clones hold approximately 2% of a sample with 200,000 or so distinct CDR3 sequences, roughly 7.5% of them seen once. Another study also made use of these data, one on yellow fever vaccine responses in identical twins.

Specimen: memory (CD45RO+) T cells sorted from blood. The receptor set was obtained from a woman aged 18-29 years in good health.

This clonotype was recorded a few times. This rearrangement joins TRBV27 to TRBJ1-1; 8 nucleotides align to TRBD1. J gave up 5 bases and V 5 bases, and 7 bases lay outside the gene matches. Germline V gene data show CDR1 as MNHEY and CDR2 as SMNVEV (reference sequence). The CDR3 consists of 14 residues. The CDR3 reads CASSADRATTEAFF. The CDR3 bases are TGTGCCAGCAGTGCGGACAGGGCAACTACTGAAGCTTTCTTT.

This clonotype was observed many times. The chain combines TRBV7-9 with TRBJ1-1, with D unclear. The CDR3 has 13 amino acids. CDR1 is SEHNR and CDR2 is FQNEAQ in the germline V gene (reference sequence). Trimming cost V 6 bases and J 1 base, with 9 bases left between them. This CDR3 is CASSQTANTEAFF. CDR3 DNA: TGTGCCAGCAGTCAAACAGCGAACACTGAAGCTTTCTTT. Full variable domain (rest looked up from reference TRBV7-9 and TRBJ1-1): DTGVSQNPRHKITKRGQNVTFRCDPISEHNRLYWYRQTLGQGPEFLTYFQNEAQLEKSRLLSDRFSAERPKGSFSTLEIQRTEQGDSAMYLCASSQTANTEAFFGQGTRLTVV.

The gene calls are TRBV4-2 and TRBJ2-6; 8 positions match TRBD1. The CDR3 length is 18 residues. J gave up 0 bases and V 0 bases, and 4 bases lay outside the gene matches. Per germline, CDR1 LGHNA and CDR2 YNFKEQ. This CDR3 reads CASSQDSGTGSGANVLTF. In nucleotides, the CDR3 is TGTGCCAGCAGCCAAGATTCGGGGACAGGCTCTGGGGCCAACGTCCTGACTTTC.

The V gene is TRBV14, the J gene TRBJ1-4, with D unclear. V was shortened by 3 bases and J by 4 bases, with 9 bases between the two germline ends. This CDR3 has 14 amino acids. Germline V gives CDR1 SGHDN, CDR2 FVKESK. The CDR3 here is CASSQGRHNEKLFF. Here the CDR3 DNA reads TGTGCCAGCAGCCAGGGGAGGCATAATGAAAAACTGTTTTTT. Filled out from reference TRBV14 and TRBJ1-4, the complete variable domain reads EAGVTQFPSHSVIEKGQTVTLRCDPISGHDNLYWYRRVMGKEIKFLLHFVKESKQDESGMPNNRFLAERTGGTYSTLKVQPAELEDSGVYFCASSQGRHNEKLFFGSGTQLSVL.

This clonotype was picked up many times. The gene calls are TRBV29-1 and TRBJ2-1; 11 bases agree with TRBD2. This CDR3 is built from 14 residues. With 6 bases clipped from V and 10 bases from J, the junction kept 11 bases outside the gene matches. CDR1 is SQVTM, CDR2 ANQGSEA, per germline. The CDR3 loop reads CSVETSGTTKEQFF. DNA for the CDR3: TGCAGCGTCGAGACTAGCGGGACAACAAAAGAGCAGTTCTTC.

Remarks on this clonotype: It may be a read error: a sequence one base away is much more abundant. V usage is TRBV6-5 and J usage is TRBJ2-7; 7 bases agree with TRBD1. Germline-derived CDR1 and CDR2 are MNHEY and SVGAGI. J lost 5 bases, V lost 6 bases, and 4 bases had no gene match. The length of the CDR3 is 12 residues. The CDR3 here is CASRATGHEQYF. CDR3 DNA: TGTGCCAGCAGGGCGACAGGGCACGAGCAGTACTTC.

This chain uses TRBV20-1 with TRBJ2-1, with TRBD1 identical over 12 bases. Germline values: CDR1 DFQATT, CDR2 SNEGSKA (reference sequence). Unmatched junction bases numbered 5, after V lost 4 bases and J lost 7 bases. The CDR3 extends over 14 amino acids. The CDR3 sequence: CSANGDRGHNEQFF. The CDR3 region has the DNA TGCAGTGCTAATGGGGACAGGGGGCATAATGAGCAGTTCTTC.

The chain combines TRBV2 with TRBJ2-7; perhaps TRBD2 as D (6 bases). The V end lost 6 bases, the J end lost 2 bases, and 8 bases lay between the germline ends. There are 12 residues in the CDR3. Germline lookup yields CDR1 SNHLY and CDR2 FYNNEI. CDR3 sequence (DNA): TGTGCCAGCAGGGGACTGCCCTACGAGCAGTACTTC. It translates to CASRGLPYEQYF.

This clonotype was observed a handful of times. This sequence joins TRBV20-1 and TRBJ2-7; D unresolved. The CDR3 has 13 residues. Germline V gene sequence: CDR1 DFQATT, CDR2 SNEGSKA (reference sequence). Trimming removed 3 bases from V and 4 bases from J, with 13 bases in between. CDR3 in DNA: TGCAGTGCTAGCCTCCTAATGGGGTACGAGCAGTACTTC. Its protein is CSASLLMGYEQYF.

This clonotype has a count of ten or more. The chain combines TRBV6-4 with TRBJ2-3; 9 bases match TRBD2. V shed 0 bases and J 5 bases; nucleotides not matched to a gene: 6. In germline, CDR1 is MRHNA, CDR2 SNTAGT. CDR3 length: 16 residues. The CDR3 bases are TGTGCCAGCAGTGACTCGGCGGGAGGGCCAGGAGATACGCAGTATTTT. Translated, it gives CASSDSAGGPGDTQYF.

CDR3 sequence: CASLLAGGYNEQFF. The DNA of the CDR3 is TGTGCCAGCTTGCTAGCGGGAGGTTACAATGAGCAGTTCTTC. The chain links TRBV28 to TRBJ2-1; TRBD2 matches at 11 bases. The CDR3 consists of 14 residues. Germline CDR1 and CDR2: MDHEN and SYDVKM. V gave up 8 bases and J gave up 4 bases; unmatched junction bases: 4.

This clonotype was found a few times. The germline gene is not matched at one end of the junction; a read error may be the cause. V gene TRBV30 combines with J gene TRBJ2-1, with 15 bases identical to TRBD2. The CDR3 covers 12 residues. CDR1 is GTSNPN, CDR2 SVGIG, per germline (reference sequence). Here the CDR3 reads CAWSGTSGRGGF. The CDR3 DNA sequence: TGTGCCTGGAGTGGGACTAGCGGGAGGGGAGGCTTC.

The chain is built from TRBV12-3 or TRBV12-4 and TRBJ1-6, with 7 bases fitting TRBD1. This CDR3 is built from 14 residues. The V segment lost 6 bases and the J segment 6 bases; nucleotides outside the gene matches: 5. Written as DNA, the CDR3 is TGTGCCAGCAGGCCGGGACAGCCTAATTCACCCCTCCACTTT. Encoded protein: CASRPGQPNSPLHF.

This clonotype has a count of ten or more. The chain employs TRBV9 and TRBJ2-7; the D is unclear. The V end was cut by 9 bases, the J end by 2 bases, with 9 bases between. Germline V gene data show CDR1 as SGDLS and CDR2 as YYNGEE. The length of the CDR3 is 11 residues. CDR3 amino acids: CATRFAYEQYF. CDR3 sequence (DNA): TGTGCCACCAGATTTGCCTACGAGCAGTACTTC.

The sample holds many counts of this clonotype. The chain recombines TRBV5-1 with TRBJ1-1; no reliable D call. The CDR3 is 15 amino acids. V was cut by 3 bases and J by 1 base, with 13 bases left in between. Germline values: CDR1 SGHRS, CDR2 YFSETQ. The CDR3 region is CASSSDGRQNTEAFF. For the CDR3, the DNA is TGCGCCAGCAGCTCGGACGGCCGCCAGAACACTGAAGCTTTCTTT.

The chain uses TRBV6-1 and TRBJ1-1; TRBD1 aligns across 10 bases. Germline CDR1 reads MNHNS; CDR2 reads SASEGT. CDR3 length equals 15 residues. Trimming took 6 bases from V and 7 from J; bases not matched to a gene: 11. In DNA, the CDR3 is TGTGCCAGCAGCGTCACCCCGGGACAGGGGCGTGAAGCTTTCTTT. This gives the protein CASSVTPGQGREAFF.

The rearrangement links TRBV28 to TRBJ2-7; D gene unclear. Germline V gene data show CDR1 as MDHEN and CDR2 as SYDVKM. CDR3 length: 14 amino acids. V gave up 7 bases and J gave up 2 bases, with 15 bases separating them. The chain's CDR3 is CASTLSNGAYEQYF. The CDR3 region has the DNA TGTGCCAGCACGTTATCTAATGGAGCCTACGAGCAGTACTTC.

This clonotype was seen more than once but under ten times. CDR3 sequence (DNA): TGTGCCAGCAGCCCAGGGACTAGCGGGGGAAGAGATACGCAGTATTTT. Translation: CASSPGTSGGRDTQYF. The gene calls are TRBV7-9 and TRBJ2-3; 14 positions match TRBD2. This CDR3 is 16 amino acids long. CDR1 is SEHNR and CDR2 is FQNEAQ in the germline V gene (reference sequence). J gave up 5 bases and V 5 bases, and 6 bases lay outside the gene matches. The full variable domain, in which reference TRBV7-9 and TRBJ2-3 provide the parts outside the CDR3, is DTGVSQNPRHKITKRGQNVTFRCDPISEHNRLYWYRQTLGQGPEFLTYFQNEAQLEKSRLLSDRFSAERPKGSFSTLEIQRTEQGDSAMYLCASSPGTSGGRDTQYFGPGTRLTVL.

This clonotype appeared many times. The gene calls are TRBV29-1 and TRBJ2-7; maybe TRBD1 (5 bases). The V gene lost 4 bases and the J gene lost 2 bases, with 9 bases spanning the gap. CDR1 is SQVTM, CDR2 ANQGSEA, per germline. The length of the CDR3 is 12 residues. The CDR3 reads CSVGTSPYEQYF. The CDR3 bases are TGCAGCGTTGGGACATCTCCCTACGAGCAGTACTTC.

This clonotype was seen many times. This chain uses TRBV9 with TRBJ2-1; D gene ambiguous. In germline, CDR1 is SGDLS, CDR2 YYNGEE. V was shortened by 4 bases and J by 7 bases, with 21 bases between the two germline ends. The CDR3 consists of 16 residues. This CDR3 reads CASSSTAFRTLNEQFF. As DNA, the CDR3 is TGTGCCAGCAGCTCCACGGCCTTTCGTACTTTAAATGAGCAGTTCTTC.

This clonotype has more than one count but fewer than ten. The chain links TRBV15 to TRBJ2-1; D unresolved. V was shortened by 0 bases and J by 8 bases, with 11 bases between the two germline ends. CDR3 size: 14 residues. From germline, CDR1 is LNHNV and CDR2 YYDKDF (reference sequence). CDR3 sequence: CATSRDYQDYEQFF. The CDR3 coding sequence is TGTGCCACCAGCAGAGATTACCAGGATTATGAGCAGTTCTTC.

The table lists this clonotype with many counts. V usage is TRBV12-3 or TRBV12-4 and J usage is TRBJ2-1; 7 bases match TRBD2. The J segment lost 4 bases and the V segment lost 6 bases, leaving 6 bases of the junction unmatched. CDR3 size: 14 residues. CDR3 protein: CASSPPGGYNEQFF. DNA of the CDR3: TGTGCCAGCAGCCCCCCGGGAGGTTACAATGAGCAGTTCTTC.

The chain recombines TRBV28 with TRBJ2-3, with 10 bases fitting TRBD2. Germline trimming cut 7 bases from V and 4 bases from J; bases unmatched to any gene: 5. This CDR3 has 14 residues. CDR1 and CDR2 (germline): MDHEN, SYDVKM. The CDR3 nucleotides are TGTGCCAGCAAGCCGGGACTAGCGTCAGATACGCAGTATTTT. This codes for CASKPGLASDTQYF.

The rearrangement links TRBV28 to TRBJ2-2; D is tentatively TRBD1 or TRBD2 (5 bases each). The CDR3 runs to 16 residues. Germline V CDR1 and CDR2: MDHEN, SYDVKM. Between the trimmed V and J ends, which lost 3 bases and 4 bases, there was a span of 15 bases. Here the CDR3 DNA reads TGTGCCAGCAGTTTTACGCCGGGACGTGGCACCGGGGAGCTGTTTTTT. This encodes CASSFTPGRGTGELFF. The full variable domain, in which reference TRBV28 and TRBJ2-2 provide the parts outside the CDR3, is DVKVTQSSRYLVKRTGEKVFLECVQDMDHENMFWYRQDPGLGLRLIYFSYDVKMKEKGDIPEGYSVSREKKERFSLILESASTNQTSMYLCASSFTPGRGTGELFFGEGSRLTVL.

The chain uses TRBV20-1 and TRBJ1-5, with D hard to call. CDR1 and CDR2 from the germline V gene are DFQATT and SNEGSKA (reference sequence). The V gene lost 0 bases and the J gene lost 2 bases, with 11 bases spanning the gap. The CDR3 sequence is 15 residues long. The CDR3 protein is CSARDPGRGNQPQHF. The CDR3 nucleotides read TGCAGTGCTAGAGATCCCGGACGGGGCAATCAGCCCCAGCATTTT.

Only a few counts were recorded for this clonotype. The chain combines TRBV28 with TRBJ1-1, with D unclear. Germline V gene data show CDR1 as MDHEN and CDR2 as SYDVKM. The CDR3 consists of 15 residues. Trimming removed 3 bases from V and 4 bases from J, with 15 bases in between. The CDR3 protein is CASSFGPYKSTEAFF. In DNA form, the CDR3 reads TGTGCCAGCAGTTTTGGACCTTACAAGAGCACTGAAGCTTTCTTT.

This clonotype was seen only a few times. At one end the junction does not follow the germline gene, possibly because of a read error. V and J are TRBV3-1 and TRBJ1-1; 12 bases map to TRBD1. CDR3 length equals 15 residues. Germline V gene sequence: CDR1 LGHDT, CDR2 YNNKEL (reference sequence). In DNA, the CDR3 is TGTGCCAGCAGCCAAGATGGGACAGGGGGCACTCAAGCTTTCTTT. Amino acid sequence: CASSQDGTGGTQAFF.

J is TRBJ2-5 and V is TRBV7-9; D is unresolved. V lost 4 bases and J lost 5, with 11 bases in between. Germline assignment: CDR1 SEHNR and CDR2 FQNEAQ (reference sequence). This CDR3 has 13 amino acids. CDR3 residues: CASSSSGPETQYF. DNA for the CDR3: TGTGCCAGCAGCTCTAGTGGACCTGAGACCCAGTACTTC.

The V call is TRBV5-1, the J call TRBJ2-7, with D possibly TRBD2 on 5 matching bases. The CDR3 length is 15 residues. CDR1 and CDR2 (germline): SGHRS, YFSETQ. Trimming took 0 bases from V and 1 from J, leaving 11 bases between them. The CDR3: CASSLGAAPSYEQYF. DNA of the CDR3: TGCGCCAGCAGCTTGGGAGCGGCGCCTTCCTACGAGCAGTACTTC.

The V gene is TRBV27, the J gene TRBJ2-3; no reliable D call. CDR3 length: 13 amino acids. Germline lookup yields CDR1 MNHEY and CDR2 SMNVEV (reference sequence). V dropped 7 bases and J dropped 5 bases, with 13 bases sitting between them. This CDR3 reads CASTPLQGDTQYF. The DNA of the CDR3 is TGTGCCAGCACCCCCCTCCAAGGAGATACGCAGTATTTT.

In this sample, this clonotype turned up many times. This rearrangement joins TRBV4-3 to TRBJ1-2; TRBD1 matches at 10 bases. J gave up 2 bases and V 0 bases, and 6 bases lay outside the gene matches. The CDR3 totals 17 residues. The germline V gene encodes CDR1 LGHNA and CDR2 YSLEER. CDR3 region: CASSQDALGQGNYGYTF. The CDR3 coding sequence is TGCGCCAGCAGCCAAGATGCCCTGGGACAGGGGAACTATGGCTACACCTTC.

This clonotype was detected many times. CDR3 loop: CSASSGVVNEQFF. Here the CDR3 DNA reads TGCAGTGCTAGTTCAGGGGTGGTCAATGAGCAGTTCTTC. The gene calls are TRBV20-1 and TRBJ2-1, with a weak D call TRBD1 (6 bases). From germline, CDR1 is DFQATT and CDR2 SNEGSKA (reference sequence). V was cut by 3 bases and J by 6 bases, with 12 bases left in between. The CDR3 covers 13 residues.